The rows below give T cell receptor beta chains drawn from one sample of a study of Ad26.COV2.S vaccination and SARS-CoV-2 variants. Profiling relied on immunoSEQ multiplex PCR, and the TCRdb table lists in-frame clones only, not all of them. The data hold hundreds of thousands of clones, with around nine tenths observed a single time. Material: peripheral blood, obtained in a trial of Ad26.COV2.S vaccine versus placebo. The origin of the receptors is a person aged 18 to 65 who received the Ad26.COV2.S COVID-19 vaccine or a placebo. CDR3s include the opening cysteine and the closing phenylalanine or tryptophan. A D gene is named only where the DNA matches it firmly. Size is omitted from some rows. Given values are once, few, many or a class for expanded clones.

TGTGCCAGCAGCTGGGGTGAGGAGGGGAGCACAGATACGCAGTATTTT	CASSWGEEGSTDTQYF	-	TRBV7-9	TRBJ2-3	16	-
TGTGCCAGCAGTCCCGGGACAATCAATGAGCAGTTCTTC	CASSPGTINEQFF	-	TRBV6-5	TRBJ2-1	13	-
TGTGCCAGCAGCCGAACGTCGGGCCCCTACGAGCAGTACTTC	CASSRTSGPYEQYF	-	TRBV14	TRBJ2-7	14	-
TGTGCCAGCAGTGAAGACGACAGGGTACCTCTGGGCTACACCTTC	CASSEDDRVPLGYTF	-	TRBV2	TRBJ1-2	15	TRBD1
TGTGCCAGCAGCACCAGGACAGATCCGCGAGACGAGCAGTACTTC	CASSTRTDPRDEQYF	-	TRBV7-2	TRBJ2-7	15	-
TGTGCTAGCAGCTTAGCAGGCAGGGGGGTTGAGACCCAGTACTTC	CASSLAGRGVETQYF	-	TRBV7-7	TRBJ2-5	15	-
TGTGCCAGAAGCTTGTACGGGACTCTTAATTCACCCCTCCACTTT	CARSLYGTLNSPLHF	-	TRBV5-3	TRBJ1-6	15	-
TGCGCCAGCAGCCAAAGGGGGTATAGCGGGGGATGGCATGAGCAGTTCTTC	CASSQRGYSGGWHEQFF	-	TRBV4-1	TRBJ2-1	17	TRBD2
TGTGCCAGTCAGGGGGCCTACCAGAATCAGCCCCAGCATTTT	CASQGAYQNQPQHF	-	TRBV19	TRBJ1-5	14	TRBD1
TGTGCCAGCTCCCCTACGGGACAGGGGGGGTACAATGAGCAGTTCTTC	CASSPTGQGGYNEQFF	-	TRBV18	TRBJ2-1	16	TRBD1
TGTGCCAGCAGCAAGAGCAAGAATACTGAAGCTTTCTTT	CASSKSKNTEAFF	few	TRBV14	TRBJ1-1	13	-
TGTGCCAGCAGTGGGGACAGGGGTTTCAACTATGGCTACACCTTC	CASSGDRGFNYGYTF	once	TRBV2	TRBJ1-2	15	TRBD1
TGTGCCAGCAGCATGACAGGGGGAGGAAACACCATATATTTT	CASSMTGGGNTIYF	-	TRBV14	TRBJ1-3	14	TRBD1
TGTGCCAGCAGGTTGGACAGGGGGATGGTATATAATTCACCCCTCCACTTT	CASRLDRGMVYNSPLHF	-	TRBV7-9	TRBJ1-6	17	TRBD1
TGTGCCAGCAGCCTTACAGGGGGCTTTTACACCGGGGAGCTGTTTTTT	CASSLTGGFYTGELFF	few	TRBV2	TRBJ2-2	16	TRBD1
TGTGCCAGCAGCCCCCGAGGCTACGAGCAGTACTTC	CASSPRGYEQYF	-	TRBV7-2	TRBJ2-7	12	-
TGTGCCAGCAGCCTGGGGACAGTTGATCAGCCCCAGCATTTT	CASSLGTVDQPQHF	once	TRBV3-1/TRBV3-2	TRBJ1-5	14	TRBD1
TGTGCCAGCAGCCTCACCGGACTAGCGGGGGTGGCAGCCTACGAGCAGTACTTC	CASSLTGLAGVAAYEQYF	-	TRBV14	TRBJ2-7	18	TRBD2
TGTGCCAGCAGCATGGCTGAAAAACTGTTTTTT	CASSMAEKLFF	-	TRBV12-3/TRBV12-4	TRBJ1-4	11	-
TGTGCCAGCAGTTGGACTGCTAATGAGCAGTTCTTC	CASSWTANEQFF	few	TRBV12-3/TRBV12-4	TRBJ2-1	12	-
TGTGCCAGCAGCTCAAGCTCCTACGAGCAGTACTTC	CASSSSSYEQYF	once	TRBV7-2	TRBJ2-7	12	-
TGTGCCAGCAGGACCAAAGGGAGAGGGCAAGAGACCCAGTACTTC	CASRTKGRGQETQYF	few	TRBV6-6	TRBJ2-5	15	-
TGTGCCAGCAGCCGGGGGACCGGGGAGCTGTTTTTT	CASSRGTGELFF	-	TRBV4-2	TRBJ2-2	12	-
TGCGCCAGCAGCTTCGGCGTTCGACAGGACCCCTATGGCTACACCTTC	CASSFGVRQDPYGYTF	once	TRBV5-1	TRBJ1-2	16	-
TGCGCCAGCAGCCAAGGGGCGAAGACCCCGGGGAACACTGAAGCTTTCTTT	CASSQGAKTPGNTEAFF	-	TRBV4-3	TRBJ1-1	17	-
TGCAGCGTTTTACACATAAACACTGAAGCTTTCTTT	CSVLHINTEAFF	-	TRBV29-1	TRBJ1-1	12	-
TGCGCCAGCAGCTTGGGGGAAATCACAGATACGCAGTATTTT	CASSLGEITDTQYF	-	TRBV5-1	TRBJ2-3	14	-
TGCGCCAGCAGCCCCGAGGGTGGGGGGGCTGGCTATGGCTACACCTTC	CASSPEGGGAGYGYTF	once	TRBV5-1	TRBJ1-2	16	-
TGTGCCACCACCTTGGGGAGAACTGAAGCTTTCTTT	CATTLGRTEAFF	-	TRBV15	TRBJ1-1	12	-
TGTGCCAGCAGCCAGCCCGAGGGAGGATTAAACACTGAAGCTTTCTTT	CASSQPEGGLNTEAFF	-	TRBV3-1/TRBV3-2	TRBJ1-1	16	-
TGTGCCTGGAGTTTAGCGGGGCTTAACACCGGGGAGCTGTTTTTT	CAWSLAGLNTGELFF	-	TRBV30	TRBJ2-2	15	TRBD2
TGTGCCAGCAGCTTAGGTGCCCGACCATTGCAGTATTTT	CASSLGARPLQYF	-	TRBV7-9	TRBJ2-3	13	-
TGTGCCAGCAGCGTAGCAAACTTGGGAGGCACTGAAGCTTTCTTT	CASSVANLGGTEAFF	-	TRBV9	TRBJ1-1	15	-
TGTGCCAGCTCACAGGGGGAGAGCTCCTACAATGAGCAGTTCTTC	CASSQGESSYNEQFF	-	TRBV18	TRBJ2-1	15	-
TGTGCCAGCAGTTACGGGGCCGGGGACCTCCACTTT	CASSYGAGDLHF	-	TRBV6-5	TRBJ1-6	12	-